Following are 19 T cell receptor beta chains from one sample sequenced in a study of shared clonotypes between healthy human individuals. Data came from immunoSEQ multiplex PCR; TCRdb stores just in-frame clones and leaves some out. Of fewer than 2.5 million clones in the sample, 80% to 95% were seen once. Specimen: naive CD4+ T cells from PBMCs. As for subset: CD45RA+ positively selected. Receptor source: a man between 18 and 29 years old in good health. Some clones in this sample may be carry-over from other donors' samples.

The chain combines TRBV7-9 with TRBJ1-5; D unclear. The germline CDR1 and CDR2 sequences are SEHNR and FQNEAQ (reference sequence). The V end lost 8 bases, the J end lost 3 bases, and 8 bases lay between the germline ends. This CDR3 is 12 amino acids long. This CDR3 is CASGRDNQPQHF. CDR3 bases: TGTGCCAGCGGGAGAGACAATCAGCCCCAGCATTTT.

With respect to this clone: The sample contains more than one DNA sequence encoding this CDR3. J is TRBJ2-5 and V is TRBV28; a possible D gene is TRBD1 (6 bases). In germline, CDR1 is MDHEN, CDR2 SYDVKM. Trimming stripped 4 bases from V and 2 bases from J, with 11 bases between. This CDR3 is built from 14 residues. CDR3 in amino acids: CASSSTGHQETQYF. CDR3 sequence (DNA): TGTGCCAGCAGTTCAACGGGACATCAAGAGACCCAGTACTTC. Combining the CDR3 with reference TRBV28 and TRBJ2-5 gives the whole variable domain DVKVTQSSRYLVKRTGEKVFLECVQDMDHENMFWYRQDPGLGLRLIYFSYDVKMKEKGDIPEGYSVSREKKERFSLILESASTNQTSMYLCASSSTGHQETQYFGPGTRLLVL.

The chain is built from TRBV7-3 and TRBJ1-1; D not resolved. This CDR3 spans 14 amino acids. Trimming pared 1 base from V and 3 bases from J, leaving 9 bases between. Germline V lookup: CDR1 SGHTA, CDR2 FQGTGA. The CDR3 nucleotides read TGTGCCAGCAGCTTAAGGCACGCGGACACTGAAGCTTTCTTT. Amino acids: CASSLRHADTEAFF.

In its sample, this clone was seen once. The same CDR3 is also encoded by other DNA sequences in this sample. This rearrangement joins TRBV7-2 to TRBJ2-3, with 7 bases identical to TRBD2. V gave up 6 bases and J gave up 0 bases; unmatched junction bases: 3. The CDR3 runs to 14 residues. Germline-derived CDR1 and CDR2 are SGHTA and FQGNSA. The CDR3 is CASRPTSSTDTQYF. CDR3 DNA: TGTGCCAGCAGGCCGACTAGCAGCACAGATACGCAGTATTTT. Full variable domain (missing parts from reference TRBV7-2 and TRBJ2-3): GAGVSQSPSNKVTEKGKDVELRCDPISGHTALYWYRQSLGQGLEFLIYFQGNSAPDKSGLPSDRFSAERTGGSVSTLTIQRTQQEDSAVYLCASRPTSSTDTQYFGPGTRLTVL.

This chain uses TRBV9 with TRBJ2-3, with D perhaps matching TRBD2 (5 bases). Germline-derived CDR1 and CDR2 are SGDLS and YYNGEE. The CDR3 is 13 residues long. Trimming pared 7 bases from V and 1 base from J, leaving 10 bases between. The CDR3 nucleotides read TGTGCCAGCGATAAAGCGGGCACAGATACGCAGTATTTT. Translating gives CASDKAGTDTQYF.

CDR3 DNA sequence: TGTGCCAGCAGCTTAATGTCCAGCGAGCAGTACTTC. Amino acid sequence: CASSLMSSEQYF. This chain connects TRBV7-2 to TRBJ2-7; D not certain. The V end lost 2 bases, the J end lost 6 bases, and 8 bases lay between the germline ends. This CDR3 is built from 12 residues. Germline-derived CDR1 and CDR2 are SGHTA and FQGNSA.

The chain combines TRBV19 with TRBJ2-3; 9 bases match TRBD2. After removal of 6 bases from V and 8 bases from J, the junction contained 6 bases not matched to a gene. From germline, CDR1 is LNHDA and CDR2 SQIVND (reference sequence). CDR3 length: 13 residues. The chain's CDR3 is CASRVAGEGTQYF. Written as DNA, the CDR3 is TGTGCCAGTAGGGTAGCGGGAGAGGGTACGCAGTATTTT.

This sequence joins TRBV11-2 and TRBJ2-1; D perhaps matches TRBD2 (5 bases). There are 15 residues in the CDR3. CDR1 SGHAT and CDR2 FQNNGV come from the germline V gene. The ends were cut back, 0 bases at V and 6 bases at J, with 12 bases in the middle. DNA for the CDR3: TGTGCCAGCAGCTTAGATAGGTCTAGCAGCAATGAGCAGTTCTTC. It codes for CASSLDRSSSNEQFF.

Only one count was recorded for this clone. The chain employs TRBV7-3 and TRBJ2-2; D is undetermined. CDR1 is SGHTA and CDR2 is FQGTGA in the germline V gene. V was cut by 5 bases and J by 0 bases, with 13 bases left in between. CDR3 length: 16 amino acids. CDR3 protein: CASSPAGWSNTGELFF. CDR3 nucleotide sequence: TGTGCCAGCAGCCCCGCTGGGTGGTCGAACACCGGGGAGCTGTTTTTT.

The CDR3 here is CASSDRPSPLHF. CDR3 nucleotides: TGTGCCAGCAGTGACAGGCCGTCACCCCTCCACTTT. This sequence joins TRBV2 and TRBJ1-6; D is undetermined. V was cut by 3 bases and J by 10 bases, with 7 bases left in between. Germline V CDR1 and CDR2: SNHLY, FYNNEI. CDR3 length equals 12 residues.

This sequence joins TRBV10-3 and TRBJ2-7; the match to TRBD2 covers 7 bases. Per the germline V gene, CDR1 is ENHRY and CDR2 is SYGVKD. V lost 4 bases to trimming and J lost 2 bases; unmatched junction nucleotides: 11. The CDR3 totals 16 residues. DNA of the CDR3: TGTGCCATCAGTGGAAGGGGATTGAGCGGGACCTACGAGCAGTACTTC. Translation gives CAISGRGLSGTYEQYF.

The chain joins TRBV5-4 to TRBJ2-1; 11 positions agree with TRBD2. The CDR3 contains 18 residues. Germline assignment: CDR1 SGHNT and CDR2 YYREEE (reference sequence). J was trimmed by 9 bases and V by 5 bases; bases with no gene match: 19. The CDR3: CASRGLFSGRAIGSEQFF. CDR3 in DNA: TGTGCCAGCAGGGGTTTGTTTAGCGGGAGGGCCATCGGTAGTGAGCAGTTCTTC.

The chain recombines TRBV2 with TRBJ1-1; no definite D call. V lost 3 bases to trimming and J lost 1 base, with 6 bases between them. The CDR3 is 13 residues long. The germline CDR1 and CDR2 sequences are SNHLY and FYNNEI. CDR3 sequence (DNA): TGTGCCAGCAGTGAGTTGGCGAACACTGAAGCTTTCTTT. Its translation is CASSELANTEAFF.

CDR3 residues: CASSNQGNGEQYF. In DNA, the CDR3 is TGCGCCAGCAGCAATCAGGGTAACGGCGAGCAGTACTTC. The rearrangement uses TRBV5-1 and TRBJ2-7; weak D call: TRBD1 (5 bases). Germline CDR1 and CDR2: SGHRS and YFSETQ. CDR3 length: 13 residues. The V and J ends lost 4 bases and 6 bases respectively, with 14 bases between them.

Points on this clone: This sample also contains other DNA sequences that code for the same CDR3. V and J are TRBV7-9 and TRBJ1-1, with 10 bases aligning to TRBD1. CDR3 length: 13 amino acids. CDR1 and CDR2 (germline): SEHNR, FQNEAQ (reference sequence). The V and J ends lost 5 bases and 8 bases, in that order; junction bases with no gene match: 5. The chain's CDR3 is CASSRGQGSEAFF. The CDR3 DNA sequence: TGTGCCAGCAGCCGGGGACAGGGGTCCGAAGCTTTCTTT.

Note on this clone: This same CDR3 is encoded by further DNA sequences in the sample. This rearrangement joins TRBV5-1 to TRBJ2-1; the match to TRBD2 covers 12 bases. Per germline, CDR1 SGHRS and CDR2 YFSETQ. Trimming cost V 2 bases and J 5 bases; bases outside gene matches: 2. CDR3 length: 15 amino acids. This CDR3 reads CASSFLAGGNNEQFF. The CDR3 DNA sequence: TGCGCCAGCAGCTTTCTAGCGGGAGGGAACAATGAGCAGTTCTTC.

The gene calls are TRBV7-2 and TRBJ2-5, with TRBD1 matching over 7 bases. V gave up 5 bases and J gave up 2 bases; unmatched junction bases: 8. This CDR3 is built from 15 residues. Germline CDR1 and CDR2: SGHTA and FQGNSA. The CDR3 DNA reads TGTGCCAGCAGCCAATATGGGGACAGACAAGAGACCCAGTACTTC. Its protein product is CASSQYGDRQETQYF.

This clone appeared once. The genes are TRBV28 and TRBJ1-2, with 7 bases that match TRBD1. V gave up 7 bases and J gave up 4 bases; unmatched junction bases: 6. The CDR3 runs 13 residues. Germline lookup yields CDR1 MDHEN and CDR2 SYDVKM. The DNA of the CDR3 is TGTGCCAGCATCGCCGGGACAGCCTATGGCTACACCTTC. Its protein product is CASIAGTAYGYTF.

The CDR3 sequence: CATSVGQGADYEQYF. The CDR3 DNA sequence: TGTGCCACCAGCGTCGGACAGGGGGCAGACTACGAGCAGTACTTC. V and J are TRBV15 and TRBJ2-7; 11 bases are a match to TRBD1. The CDR3 consists of 15 residues. Germline V CDR1 and CDR2: LNHNV, YYDKDF (reference sequence). The J segment lost 3 bases and the V segment lost 5 bases, leaving 6 bases of the junction unmatched.